These 18 T cell receptor beta chains originate from one sample sequenced in a study of CD8+CD57+ T cells in acquired aplastic anemia. All patients picked for sequencing had shown, by flow cytometry, an expansion of CD8+CD57+ cells. CDR3 and TCR beta VDJ profiling relied on a genomic DNA template. TCRdb re-analysed the reads in MiXCR, keeping a single row per CDR3 protein. The table has 200,000 to 250,000 distinct CDR3 sequences, 65% seen once. Sequencing was carried out using sorted CD4+, CD8+, or CD8+CD57+ T cells (not recorded which) from PBMCs. The receptors derive from a human donor with aplastic anemia.

The chain is built from TRBV7-3 and TRBJ2-7; D is possibly TRBD2 (6 bases). Trimming pared 0 bases from V and 2 bases from J, leaving 17 bases between. CDR3 length equals 17 residues. Germline-derived CDR1 and CDR2 are SGHTA and FQGTGA. In DNA form, the CDR3 reads TGTGCCAGCAGCTTAACGCCGACGGGACGGGGGACCTACGAGCAGTACTTC. Translated, it gives CASSLTPTGRGTYEQYF. Variable domain in full (rest from reference TRBV7-3 and TRBJ2-7): GAGVSQTPSNKVTEKGKYVELRCDPISGHTALYWYRQSLGQGPEFLIYFQGTGAADDSGLPNDRFFAVRPEGSVSTLKIQRTERGDSAVYLCASSLTPTGRGTYEQYFGPGTRLTVT.

Of note for this clonotype: The junction departs from germline at one end; a sequencing error may be responsible. The CDR3 here is CSASGRGYSEQFF. The CDR3 DNA reads TGCAGCGCGAGCGGGAGGGGGTACAGTGAGCAGTTCTTC. This rearrangement joins TRBV29-1 to TRBJ2-1, with TRBD2 matching 10 bases. The CDR3 runs to 13 residues. The V gene's germline CDR1 is SQVTM and CDR2 ANQGSEA.

The chain recombines TRBV6-5 with TRBJ2-5; no definite D call. The V gene's germline CDR1 is MNHEY and CDR2 SVGAGI. The V and J ends lost 0 bases and 4 bases respectively, with 9 bases between them. This CDR3 spans 14 amino acids. In DNA form, the CDR3 reads TGTGCCAGCAGTTACTCGCCAGTTGGAGAGACCCAGTACTTC. Translated: CASSYSPVGETQYF.

The chain has TRBV6-6 and TRBJ1-4; 7 bases line up with TRBD1. Germline trimming cut 2 bases from V and 7 bases from J; bases unmatched to any gene: 7. Germline values: CDR1 MNHNY, CDR2 SVGAGI (reference sequence). The CDR3 consists of 15 residues. CDR3 in DNA: TGTGCCAGCAGTTACGTCCGGGACAGTAGTGAAAAACTGTTTTTT. As protein: CASSYVRDSSEKLFF.

The chain joins TRBV7-9 to TRBJ1-3; D uncertain. The V end was cut by 6 bases, the J end by 0 bases, with 21 bases between. CDR1 and CDR2 from the germline V gene are SEHNR and FQNEAQ (reference sequence). This CDR3 contains 18 residues. CDR3 DNA sequence: TGTGCCAGCAGTCTCGGACTCAACCTGGGAGTCTCTGGAAACACCATATATTTT. Amino acid sequence: CASSLGLNLGVSGNTIYF. The whole variable domain, remainder taken from reference TRBV7-9 and TRBJ1-3, is DTGVSQNPRHKITKRGQNVTFRCDPISEHNRLYWYRQTLGQGPEFLTYFQNEAQLEKSRLLSDRFSAERPKGSFSTLEIQRTEQGDSAMYLCASSLGLNLGVSGNTIYFGEGSWLTVV.

CDR3 amino acids: CASSLTVQETQHF. The CDR3 DNA is TGTGCCAGCAGCTTAACAGTACAAGAGACCCAGCATTTT. The V and J genes are TRBV11-3 and TRBJ1-5; D is uncertain. This CDR3 has 13 amino acids. Trimming removed 2 bases at V and 11 bases at J, with 13 bases between. The germline gives CDR1 SGHNT, CDR2 YENEEA.

This chain links TRBV5-1 with TRBJ2-5, with a tentative D call TRBD1 (6 bases). V was pared by 4 bases and J by 1 base, with 14 bases between. The germline CDR1 and CDR2 sequences are SGHRS and YFSETQ. This CDR3 contains 15 residues. The CDR3 loop reads CASSIGQSPQETQYF. CDR3 sequence (DNA): TGCGCCAGCAGCATCGGACAGAGCCCCCAAGAGACCCAGTACTTC.

The chain uses TRBV20-1 and TRBJ2-1; D perhaps matches TRBD1 (5 bases). The CDR3 loop spans 13 amino acids. CDR1 and CDR2 (germline): DFQATT, SNEGSKA (reference sequence). For the CDR3, the DNA is TGCACCGTTCCCGACAGCCGAGTTAGTGAGCAGTTCTTC. Translating it yields CTVPDSRVSEQFF.

The chain is built from TRBV7-9 and TRBJ1-1, with a weak D call TRBD1 (5 bases). Germline V gene lookup returns CDR1 SEHNR and CDR2 FQNEAQ (reference sequence). V was shortened by 6 bases and J by 6 bases, with 20 bases between the two germline ends. The CDR3 loop spans 15 amino acids. The CDR3 DNA reads TGTGCCAGCAGACCCCTTGGGGGAACGAGCTCTGAAGCTTTCTTT. This translates into CASRPLGGTSSEAFF.

This clonotype is a singleton in its sample. The chain links TRBV19 to TRBJ1-6; no clear D. The V and J ends lost 1 base and 2 bases respectively, with 9 bases between them. The CDR3 totals 16 residues. Germline V gives CDR1 LNHDA, CDR2 SQIVND (reference sequence). This CDR3 reads CASSIAQAPYNSPLHF. The CDR3 coding sequence is TGTGCCAGTAGTATAGCGCAGGCACCCTATAATTCACCCCTCCACTTT.

This clonotype was recorded many times. This chain uses TRBV5-1 with TRBJ1-1; 7 bases map to TRBD1. The trim removed 0 bases at V and 0 bases at J, leaving 2 bases unmatched. CDR3 length equals 15 residues. Germline CDR1 is SGHRS and CDR2 is YFSETQ. The DNA of the CDR3 is TGCGCCAGCAGCTTGGTGGGACAGATGAACACTGAAGCTTTCTTT. Its translation is CASSLVGQMNTEAFF.

The chain joins TRBV29-1 to TRBJ2-1; D might be TRBD1 (5 bases). V lost 4 bases to trimming and J lost 5 bases, with 18 bases between them. Germline assignment: CDR1 SQVTM and CDR2 ANQGSEA. The CDR3 totals 15 residues. CDR3 residues: CSVVPNGHFNNEQFF. The CDR3 DNA sequence: TGCAGCGTTGTGCCCAATGGACATTTTAACAATGAGCAGTTCTTC.

This sequence joins TRBV5-1 and TRBJ2-1; D call uncertain. The germline gives CDR1 SGHRS, CDR2 YFSETQ. The CDR3 is made up of 14 amino acids. The V gene lost 0 bases and the J gene lost 9 bases, with 13 bases spanning the gap. CDR3 loop: CASSLDVTLPEQFF. The CDR3, as DNA: TGCGCCAGCAGCTTGGATGTGACCCTTCCTGAGCAGTTCTTC. The full variable domain, its missing parts supplied by reference TRBV5-1 and TRBJ2-1, is KAGVTQTPRYLIKTRGQQVTLSCSPISGHRSVSWYQQTPGQGLQFLFEYFSETQRNKGNFPGRFSGRQFSNSRSEMNVSTLELGDSALYLCASSLDVTLPEQFFGPGTRLTVL.

In its sample, this clonotype was seen a few times. The CDR3 DNA is TGTGCCAGCAGCTTAGACGGTGAGGGGACTGAAGCTTTCTTT. Translated: CASSLDGEGTEAFF. The chain carries TRBV7-9 and TRBJ1-1, with D possibly TRBD1 on 5 matching bases. Germline CDR1 is SEHNR and CDR2 is FQNEAQ (reference sequence). The CDR3 covers 14 residues. V lost 1 base, J lost 5 bases, and 11 bases lay in between.

The chain joins TRBV11-2 to TRBJ1-3; no clear D gene. Deletions cut 2 bases from V and 2 bases from J, with 7 bases between. CDR3 size: 14 residues. The germline gives CDR1 SGHAT, CDR2 FQNNGV. CDR3 residues: CASSLLSTGNTIYF. CDR3 DNA sequence: TGTGCCAGCAGCTTACTTTCTACTGGAAACACCATATATTTT.

The sample holds a few counts of this clonotype. V is TRBV7-6 and J is TRBJ1-2, with D unclear. The V and J ends lost 0 bases and 6 bases respectively, with 8 bases between them. Looked up from germline, CDR1 is SGHVS and CDR2 is FNYEAQ. This CDR3 region has 13 residues. The CDR3 loop is CASSLANSNGYTF. CDR3 nucleotide sequence: TGTGCCAGCAGCTTAGCGAATAGCAATGGCTACACCTTC.

J is TRBJ1-4 and V is TRBV9, with TRBD1 as a possible D gene (5 bases). This CDR3 is 13 amino acids long. V was trimmed by 4 bases and J by 5 bases, leaving 9 bases between them. From germline, CDR1 is SGDLS and CDR2 YYNGEE. As DNA, the CDR3 is TGTGCCAGCAGCCGGGGGGGGAATGAAAAACTGTTTTTT. Protein sequence: CASSRGGNEKLFF.

The chain links TRBV15 to TRBJ2-7, with unresolved D. V was clipped by 0 bases and J by 4 bases, with 7 bases between them. The CDR3 length is 13 residues. Germline V gives CDR1 LNHNV, CDR2 YYDKDF (reference sequence). CDR3 sequence (DNA): TGTGCCACCAGCAGAGAGTACACGTACGAGCAGTACTTC. It encodes CATSREYTYEQYF.